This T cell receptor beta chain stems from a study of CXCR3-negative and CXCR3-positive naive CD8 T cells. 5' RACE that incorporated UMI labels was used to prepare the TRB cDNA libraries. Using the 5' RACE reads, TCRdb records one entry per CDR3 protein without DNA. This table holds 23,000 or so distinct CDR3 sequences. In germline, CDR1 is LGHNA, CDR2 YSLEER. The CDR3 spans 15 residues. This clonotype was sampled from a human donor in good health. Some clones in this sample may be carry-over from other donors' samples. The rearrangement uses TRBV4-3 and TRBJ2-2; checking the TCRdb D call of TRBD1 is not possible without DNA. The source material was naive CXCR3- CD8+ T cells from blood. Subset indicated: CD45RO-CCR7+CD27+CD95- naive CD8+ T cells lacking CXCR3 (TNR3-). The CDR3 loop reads CASSQDLRGTGELFF.